Below, 32 T cell receptor beta chains from the same sample are listed, as sequenced in a study of T cell responses to AZD1222 COVID-19 vaccine. Clones were read by immunoSEQ multiplex PCR, and TCRdb kept only the in-frame ones, dropping some. Of roughly 97,000 clones listed, about nine tenths are singletons. This specimen consisted of peripheral blood, obtained 28 days after the second dose of the MenACWY control vaccine. These TCRs come from an adult who received the MenACWY meningococcal vaccine as a control.

This clone was observed once. The chain is built from TRBV24-1 and TRBJ2-3; 13 bases line up with TRBD2. CDR1 KGHDR and CDR2 SFDVKD come from the germline V gene. With V trimmed by 3 bases and J by 0 bases, 5 bases remained unmatched. CDR3 length: 18 residues. DNA for the CDR3: TGTGCCACCAGTGATAGACTAGCGGGGGGTTCTAGCACAGATACGCAGTATTTT. Translation: CATSDRLAGGSSTDTQYF.

This chain links TRBV2 with TRBJ2-2, with D possibly being TRBD1 (6 bases). The V and J ends lost 6 bases and 2 bases respectively, with 16 bases between them. Per germline, CDR1 SNHLY and CDR2 FYNNEI. The CDR3 is 16 residues long. The CDR3 spells CASRLQGGINTGELFF. The CDR3 coding sequence is TGTGCCAGCAGGTTACAGGGTGGTATTAACACCGGGGAGCTGTTTTTT. Complete variable domain (other parts from reference TRBV2 and TRBJ2-2): EPEVTQTPSHQVTQMGQEVILRCVPISNHLYFYWYRQILGQKVEFLVSFYNNEISEKSEIFDDQFSVERPDGSNFTLKIRSTKLEDSAMYFCASRLQGGINTGELFFGEGSRLTVL.

The V gene is TRBV13, the J gene TRBJ1-1, with 8 bases identical to TRBD1. V shed 5 bases, J shed 6 bases, and the junction held 11 bases outside the gene matches. The CDR3 runs to 15 residues. Per the germline V gene, CDR1 is PRHDT and CDR2 is FYEKMQ (reference sequence). CDR3 in amino acids: CASSLNIYRGSEAFF. The CDR3 DNA is TGTGCCAGCAGCCTAAATATTTACAGGGGGTCTGAAGCTTTCTTT.

The CDR3 DNA follows: TGTGCCAGCAGCTCGACTAGCGGGGGGGAGTGGGAGCAGTTCTTC. Translation gives CASSSTSGGEWEQFF. The V and J genes are TRBV11-1 and TRBJ2-1; TRBD2 agrees at 14 bases. The J segment lost 10 bases and the V segment lost 4 bases, leaving 6 bases of the junction unmatched. CDR3 length equals 15 residues. Germline V lookup: CDR1 SGHAT, CDR2 FQDESV (reference sequence).

V and J are TRBV7-2 and TRBJ2-1; D not certain. CDR1 and CDR2 (germline): SGHTA, FQGNSA. Deletions cut 0 bases from V and 6 bases from J, with 6 bases between. The CDR3 totals 13 residues. The CDR3 DNA reads TGTGCCAGCAGCTTAGCCAACAGCAATGAGCAGTTCTTC. This translates into CASSLANSNEQFF.

This chain uses TRBV28 with TRBJ2-1; possibly TRBD2 for D (5 bases). Germline CDR1 reads MDHEN; CDR2 reads SYDVKM. Deletions cut 10 bases from V and 7 bases from J, with 20 bases between. This CDR3 contains 14 residues. CDR3 region: CATGGWGRENEQFF. The CDR3 DNA reads TGTGCCACTGGCGGGTGGGGAAGGGAAAATGAGCAGTTCTTC. The full variable domain, with the rest looked up from reference TRBV28 and TRBJ2-1, is DVKVTQSSRYLVKRTGEKVFLECVQDMDHENMFWYRQDPGLGLRLIYFSYDVKMKEKGDIPEGYSVSREKKERFSLILESASTNQTSMYLCATGGWGRENEQFFGPGTRLTVL.

The gene calls are TRBV5-4 and TRBJ2-2, with TRBD2 matching over 7 bases. The V gene end was trimmed by 4 bases and the J gene end by 6 bases; junction bases not matched to a gene: 9. The CDR3 is made up of 15 amino acids. Germline values: CDR1 SGHNT, CDR2 YYREEE (reference sequence). The CDR3 reads CASSQGLDRPGELFF. The CDR3 DNA sequence: TGTGCCAGCAGCCAAGGACTAGATCGGCCCGGGGAGCTGTTTTTT. The complete variable domain, with remaining parts taken from reference TRBV5-4 and TRBJ2-2, reads ETGVTQSPTHLIKTRGQQVTLRCSSQSGHNTVSWYQQALGQGPQFIFQYYREEENGRGNFPPRFSGLQFPNYSSELNVNALELDDSALYLCASSQGLDRPGELFFGEGSRLTVL.

J is TRBJ2-7 and V is TRBV2; D call uncertain. The CDR3 contains 12 residues. The germline V gene encodes CDR1 SNHLY and CDR2 FYNNEI. Trimming shortened V by 7 bases and J by 5 bases, and 12 bases separated the two germline ends. CDR3 in amino acids: CASNLPLNEQYF. The CDR3, as DNA: TGTGCCAGCAACCTGCCCTTGAACGAGCAGTACTTC.

This clone showed up just once. V gene TRBV5-1 combines with J gene TRBJ2-2, with TRBD1 matching 8 bases. J lost 1 base, V lost 5 bases, and 4 bases had no gene match. Germline CDR1 SGHRS, CDR2 YFSETQ. The CDR3 loop spans 15 amino acids. The DNA for the CDR3 is TGCGCCAGCAGAACGGGACAGGTGAACACCGGGGAGCTGTTTTTT. As protein: CASRTGQVNTGELFF.

The rearrangement links TRBV12-3 or TRBV12-4 to TRBJ1-4; no clear D gene. The CDR3 consists of 12 residues. The germline V and J ends were trimmed by 1 base and 10 bases, with 7 bases remaining between them. The CDR3 DNA is TGTGCCAGCAGTTTAGACCGAGCAAAACTGTTTTTT. It encodes CASSLDRAKLFF.

The rearrangement joins TRBV5-5 to TRBJ1-4; D may be TRBD1 (5 bases). With 5 bases removed from V and 5 bases from J, the gap between germline ends came to 10 bases. This CDR3 contains 13 residues. CDR1 SGHKS and CDR2 YYEKEE come from the germline V gene (reference sequence). This CDR3 reads CASSGYRNEKLFF. CDR3 nucleotides: TGTGCCAGCAGTGGGTACAGGAATGAAAAACTGTTTTTT.

V usage is TRBV5-8 and J usage is TRBJ1-1; 7 nucleotides match TRBD1. The CDR3 has 15 amino acids. Per germline, CDR1 SGHTS and CDR2 YDEGEE. J was trimmed by 5 bases and V by 1 base; bases with no gene match: 8. This CDR3 reads CASSLLSRGGTEAFF. CDR3 coding DNA: TGTGCCAGCAGCTTGTTAAGCAGGGGGGGAACTGAAGCTTTCTTT.

J is TRBJ1-5 and V is TRBV5-6, with unresolved D. Germline values: CDR1 SGHDT, CDR2 YYEEEE. The CDR3 has 14 amino acids. V lost 0 bases and J 9 bases, leaving 13 bases between the germline ends. CDR3 sequence: CASSLVADRGPQHF. The DNA for the CDR3 is TGTGCCAGCAGCTTGGTCGCCGACCGGGGGCCCCAGCATTTT.

The chain uses TRBV6-2 or TRBV6-3 and TRBJ1-1, with 7 nucleotides matching TRBD1. The CDR3 length is 16 residues. V lost 1 base to trimming and J lost 0 bases; unmatched junction nucleotides: 5. Germline V lookup: CDR1 MNHEY, CDR2 SVGEGT. CDR3 in DNA: TGTGCCAGCAGTTACTGGGACAGCTATTTGAACACTGAAGCTTTCTTT. As protein: CASSYWDSYLNTEAFF.

V is TRBV19 and J is TRBJ1-2; 12 bases agree with TRBD1. Per the germline V gene, CDR1 is LNHDA and CDR2 is SQIVND (reference sequence). Germline trimming cut 10 bases from V and 5 bases from J; bases unmatched to any gene: 5. The CDR3 is made up of 13 amino acids. The CDR3: CATEGQGAYGYTF. The CDR3 DNA is TGTGCCACCGAGGGACAGGGGGCATATGGCTACACCTTC.

V usage is TRBV12-3 or TRBV12-4 and J usage is TRBJ2-7; D not resolved. Trimming removed 3 bases at V and 4 bases at J, with 7 bases between. CDR3 length equals 12 residues. CDR3 sequence (DNA): TGTGCCAGCAGTTTTACGGTTTACGAGCAGTACTTC. Its protein product is CASSFTVYEQYF.

The CDR3 loop is CASSTSGDRTYNEQFF. Written as DNA, the CDR3 is TGTGCCAGCAGTACCTCGGGGGACAGGACCTACAATGAGCAGTTCTTC. The chain links TRBV6-2 or TRBV6-3 to TRBJ2-1; 8 nucleotides align to TRBD1. V lost 5 bases and J lost 2; bases outside the gene matches: 8. The CDR3 has 16 amino acids. Germline-derived CDR1 and CDR2 are MNHEY and SVGEGT.

The chain uses TRBV28 and TRBJ2-7; D possibly corresponds to TRBD1 (6 bases). Germline loops: CDR1 MDHEN, CDR2 SYDVKM. The V end was cut by 8 bases, the J end by 0 bases, with 14 bases between. This CDR3 has 14 residues. CDR3: CASLPRGSSYEQYF. Written as DNA, the CDR3 is TGTGCCAGCCTCCCGAGGGGGAGCTCCTACGAGCAGTACTTC.

V gene TRBV19 combines with J gene TRBJ1-4; D may be TRBD1 (5 bases). The CDR3 loop spans 16 amino acids. With 10 bases removed from V and 0 bases from J, the gap between germline ends came to 18 bases. Per germline, CDR1 LNHDA and CDR2 SQIVND (reference sequence). As DNA, the CDR3 is TGTGCCACGGGACTTATGGGGAGAGCAACTAATGAAAAACTGTTTTTT. Amino acids: CATGLMGRATNEKLFF.

J is TRBJ2-7 and V is TRBV19, with a tentative D call TRBD1 (6 bases). V lost 5 bases, J lost 4 bases, and 15 bases lay in between. The CDR3 spans 14 residues. CDR1 is LNHDA and CDR2 is SQIVND in the germline V gene (reference sequence). The DNA for the CDR3 is TGTGCCAGTAGTCCGAGTCTTCAGGGGTACGAGCAGTACTTC. As protein: CASSPSLQGYEQYF.

This clone has only one observation. The rearrangement uses TRBV20-1 and TRBJ2-7; perhaps TRBD2 as D (5 bases). Germline values: CDR1 DFQATT, CDR2 SNEGSKA (reference sequence). This CDR3 has 12 amino acids. Trimming stripped 3 bases from V and 9 bases from J, with 15 bases between. The CDR3 is CSASRTGGGQYF. CDR3 coding DNA: TGCAGTGCTAGTCGGACGGGCGGAGGGCAGTACTTC.

The V gene is TRBV12-1, the J gene TRBJ1-5. TRBV12-1 is annotated as a pseudogene. This CDR3 region has 15 residues. The CDR3 sequence: CASSLDAAGNQPQHF. The CDR3 bases are TGTGCCAGCAGCTTGGACGCGGCTGGCAATCAGCCCCAGCATTTT.

A few counts support this clone. This sequence joins TRBV27 and TRBJ2-7; 14 bases align to TRBD2. The CDR3 sequence is 16 residues long. Unmatched junction bases numbered 9, after V lost 8 bases and J lost 3 bases. Germline CDR1 is MNHEY and CDR2 is SMNVEV (reference sequence). The chain's CDR3 is CASGPKGTSGGYEQYF. For the CDR3, the DNA is TGTGCCAGCGGACCCAAAGGGACTAGCGGGGGCTACGAGCAGTACTTC.

This chain connects TRBV6-6 to TRBJ1-5; D remains ambiguous. Germline CDR1 is MNHNY and CDR2 is SVGAGI (reference sequence). V was cut by 10 bases and J by 5 bases, with 9 bases left in between. CDR3 length: 11 residues. CDR3 residues: CAKRTHQPQHF. The DNA of the CDR3 is TGTGCCAAAAGGACTCATCAGCCCCAGCATTTT.

The genes are TRBV7-2 and TRBJ2-3; 11 nucleotides line up with TRBD2. In germline, CDR1 is SGHTA, CDR2 FQGNSA. J gave up 9 bases and V 5 bases, and 13 bases lay outside the gene matches. The CDR3 has 16 amino acids. Here the CDR3 DNA reads TGTGCCAGCAGCCCCGGGATAGCGGGGGGGCCTGGCACGCAGTATTTT. Translating it yields CASSPGIAGGPGTQYF.

The chain uses TRBV10-3 and TRBJ2-7; D remains ambiguous. CDR1 ENHRY and CDR2 SYGVKD come from the germline V gene. The CDR3 is 13 residues long. V shed 3 bases and J shed 1 base, with 7 bases lying between them. The CDR3 loop reads CAISEGPSYEQYF. The DNA for the CDR3 is TGTGCCATCAGTGAAGGACCATCCTACGAGCAGTACTTC.

The V gene is TRBV19, the J gene TRBJ2-2; D gene unclear. Germline assignment: CDR1 LNHDA and CDR2 SQIVND (reference sequence). Trimming pared 3 bases from V and 1 base from J, leaving 9 bases between. This CDR3 is built from 15 residues. CDR3 protein: CASSIQPLNTGELFF. The CDR3 bases are TGTGCCAGTAGTATCCAACCGCTGAACACCGGGGAGCTGTTTTTT.

This clone was recorded only once. The rearrangement uses TRBV7-3 and TRBJ2-7; weak D call: TRBD1 (5 bases). CDR1 is SGHTA and CDR2 is FQGTGA in the germline V gene. Trimming stripped 2 bases from V and 4 bases from J, with 12 bases between. The CDR3 sequence is 14 residues long. The CDR3 DNA follows: TGTGCCAGCAGCTTAGGACCAGGGATTTACGAGCAGTACTTC. The encoded protein is CASSLGPGIYEQYF.

The rearrangement uses TRBV10-3 and TRBJ2-7; no reliable D call. CDR1 is ENHRY and CDR2 is SYGVKD in the germline V gene. V shed 3 bases and J shed 2 bases, with 8 bases lying between them. The CDR3 loop spans 13 amino acids. The CDR3 region is CAISEGPPYEQYF. CDR3 in DNA: TGTGCCATCAGTGAAGGTCCTCCCTACGAGCAGTACTTC.

This clone was found once. The sample carries other DNA sequences with the same CDR3. V and J are TRBV7-2 and TRBJ2-5; 7 bases match TRBD2. J was trimmed by 5 bases and V by 1 base; bases with no gene match: 1. The germline V gene encodes CDR1 SGHTA and CDR2 FQGNSA. The CDR3 is made up of 13 amino acids. The CDR3 loop is CASSLGTRETQYF. CDR3 nucleotides: TGTGCCAGCAGCTTAGGGACTAGGGAGACCCAGTACTTC.

This rearrangement joins TRBV12-3 or TRBV12-4 to TRBJ1-2; D gene uncertain. V was trimmed by 6 bases and J by 8 bases, leaving 10 bases between them. CDR3 length: 11 amino acids. The CDR3 region has the DNA TGTGCCAGCAGCCTTTTCGGCGGCTACACCTTC. Translating it yields CASSLFGGYTF.

The chain links TRBV19 to TRBJ1-5; no definite D call. The germline CDR1 and CDR2 sequences are LNHDA and SQIVND (reference sequence). V lost 0 bases, J lost 2 bases, and 17 bases lay in between. The CDR3 is 18 amino acids. This CDR3 reads CASSIEGGRGTGNQPQHF. DNA of the CDR3: TGTGCCAGTAGTATAGAGGGAGGCCGCGGTACCGGCAATCAGCCCCAGCATTTT. The variable domain in full, completed from reference TRBV19 and TRBJ1-5, reads DGGITQSPKYLFRKEGQNVTLSCEQNLNHDAMYWYRQDPGQGLRLIYYSQIVNDFQKGDIAEGYSVSREKKESFPLTVTSAQKNPTAFYLCASSIEGGRGTGNQPQHFGDGTRLSIL.